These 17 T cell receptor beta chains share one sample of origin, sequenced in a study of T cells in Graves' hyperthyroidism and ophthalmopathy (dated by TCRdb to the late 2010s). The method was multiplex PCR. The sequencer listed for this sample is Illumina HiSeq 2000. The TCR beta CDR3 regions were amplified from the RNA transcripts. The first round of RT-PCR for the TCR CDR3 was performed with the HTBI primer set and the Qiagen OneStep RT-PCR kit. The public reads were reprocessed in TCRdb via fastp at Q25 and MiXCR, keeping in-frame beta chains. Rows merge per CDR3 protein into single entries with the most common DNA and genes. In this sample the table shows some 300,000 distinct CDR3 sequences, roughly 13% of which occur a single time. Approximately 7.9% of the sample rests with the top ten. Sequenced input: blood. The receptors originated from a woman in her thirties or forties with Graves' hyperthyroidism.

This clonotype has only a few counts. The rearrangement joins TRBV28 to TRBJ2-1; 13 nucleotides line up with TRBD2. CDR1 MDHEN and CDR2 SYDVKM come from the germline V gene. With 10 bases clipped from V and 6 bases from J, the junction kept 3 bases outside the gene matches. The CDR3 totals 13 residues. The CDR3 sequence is CATGLAGANEQFF. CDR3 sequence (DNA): TGTGCCACAGGACTAGCGGGAGCCAATGAGCAGTTCTTC.

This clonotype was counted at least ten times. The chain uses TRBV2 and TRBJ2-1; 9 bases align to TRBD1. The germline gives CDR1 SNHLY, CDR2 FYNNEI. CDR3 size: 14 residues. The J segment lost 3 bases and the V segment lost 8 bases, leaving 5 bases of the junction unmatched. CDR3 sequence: CASAGTGYYNEQFF. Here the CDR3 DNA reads TGTGCCAGCGCCGGGACAGGGTACTACAATGAGCAGTTCTTC.

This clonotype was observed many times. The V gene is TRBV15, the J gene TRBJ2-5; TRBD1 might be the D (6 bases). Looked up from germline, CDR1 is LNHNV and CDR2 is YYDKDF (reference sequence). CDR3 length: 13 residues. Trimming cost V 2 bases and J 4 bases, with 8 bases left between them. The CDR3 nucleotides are TGTGCCACCAGCAGAAAGACAGGAGAGACCCAGTACTTC. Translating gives CATSRKTGETQYF.

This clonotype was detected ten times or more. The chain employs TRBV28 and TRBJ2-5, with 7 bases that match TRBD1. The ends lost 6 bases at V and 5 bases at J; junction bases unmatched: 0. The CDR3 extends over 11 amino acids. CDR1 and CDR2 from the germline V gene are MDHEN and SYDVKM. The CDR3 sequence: CASRGQETQYF. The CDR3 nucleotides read TGTGCCAGCAGGGGACAGGAGACCCAGTACTTC.

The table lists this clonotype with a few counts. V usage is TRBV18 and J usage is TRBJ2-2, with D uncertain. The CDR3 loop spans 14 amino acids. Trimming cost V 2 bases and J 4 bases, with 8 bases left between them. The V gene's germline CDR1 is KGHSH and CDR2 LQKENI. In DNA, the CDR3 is TGTGCCAGCTCACCAGGTTCTACCACCGGGGAGCTGTTTTTT. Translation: CASSPGSTTGELFF.

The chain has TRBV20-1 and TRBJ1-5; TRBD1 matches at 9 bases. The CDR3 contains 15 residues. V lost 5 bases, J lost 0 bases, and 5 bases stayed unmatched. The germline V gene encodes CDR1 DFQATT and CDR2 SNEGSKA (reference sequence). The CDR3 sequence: CSAGDRANSNQPQHF. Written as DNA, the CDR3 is TGCAGTGCTGGGGACAGGGCAAATAGCAATCAGCCCCAGCATTTT.

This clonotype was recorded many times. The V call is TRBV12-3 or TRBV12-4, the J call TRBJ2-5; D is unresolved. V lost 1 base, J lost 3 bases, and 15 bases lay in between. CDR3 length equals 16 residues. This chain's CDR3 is CASSLVVGNLEETQYF. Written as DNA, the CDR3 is TGTGCCAGCAGTTTAGTCGTGGGGAATCTGGAAGAGACCCAGTACTTC.

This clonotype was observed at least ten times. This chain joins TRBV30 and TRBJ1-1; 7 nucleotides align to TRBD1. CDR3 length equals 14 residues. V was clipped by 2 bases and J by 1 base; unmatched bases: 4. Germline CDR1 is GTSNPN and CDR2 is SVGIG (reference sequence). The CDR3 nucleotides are TGTGCCTGGAGTAGACACAGGGGGAACACTGAAGCTTTCTTT. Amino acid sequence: CAWSRHRGNTEAFF.

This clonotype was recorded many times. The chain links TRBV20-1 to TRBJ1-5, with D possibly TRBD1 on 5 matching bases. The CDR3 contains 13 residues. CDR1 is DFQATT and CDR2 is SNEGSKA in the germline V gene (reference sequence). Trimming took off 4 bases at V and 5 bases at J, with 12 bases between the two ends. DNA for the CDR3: TGCAGTGCTACGGCGGGGGGATATCAGCCCCAGCATTTT. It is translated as CSATAGGYQPQHF.

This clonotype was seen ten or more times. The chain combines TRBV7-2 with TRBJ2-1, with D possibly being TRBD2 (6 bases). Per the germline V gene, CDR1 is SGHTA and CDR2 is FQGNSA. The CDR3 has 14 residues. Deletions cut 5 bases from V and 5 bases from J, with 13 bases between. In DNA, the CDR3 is TGTGCCAGCAGCCCCGGGACTTGGGACAATGAGCAGTTCTTC. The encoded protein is CASSPGTWDNEQFF.

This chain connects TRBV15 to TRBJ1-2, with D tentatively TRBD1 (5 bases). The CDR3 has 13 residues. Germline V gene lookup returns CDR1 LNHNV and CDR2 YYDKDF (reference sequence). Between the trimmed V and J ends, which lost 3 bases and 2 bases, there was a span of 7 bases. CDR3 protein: CATSSYRNYGYTF. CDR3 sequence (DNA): TGTGCCACCAGCAGTTACAGGAACTATGGCTACACCTTC.

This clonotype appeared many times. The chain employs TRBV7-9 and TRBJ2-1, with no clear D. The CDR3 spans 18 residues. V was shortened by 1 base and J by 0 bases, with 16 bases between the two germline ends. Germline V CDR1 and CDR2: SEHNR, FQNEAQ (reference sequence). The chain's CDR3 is CASSLGRVGHSSYNEQFF. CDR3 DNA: TGTGCCAGCAGCTTAGGGAGAGTGGGCCACAGCTCCTACAATGAGCAGTTCTTC.

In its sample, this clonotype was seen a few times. The CDR3 coding sequence is TGTGCCAGCAGCCAAGGACTAGCGGGAAGGAATGAGCAGTTCTTC. Translating it yields CASSQGLAGRNEQFF. V usage is TRBV4-2 and J usage is TRBJ2-1, with 11 nucleotides matching TRBD2. This CDR3 is built from 15 residues. The germline gives CDR1 LGHNA, CDR2 YNFKEQ. Trimming took 1 base from V and 7 from J; bases not matched to a gene: 3.

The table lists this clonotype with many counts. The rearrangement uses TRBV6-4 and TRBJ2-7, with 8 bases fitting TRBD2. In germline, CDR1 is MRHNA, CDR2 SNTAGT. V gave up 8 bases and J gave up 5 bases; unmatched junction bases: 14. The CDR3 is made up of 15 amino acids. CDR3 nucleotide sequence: TGTGCCAGCCTCTTATGGGCGGGAGGTCTCAACGAGCAGTACTTC. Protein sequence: CASLLWAGGLNEQYF.

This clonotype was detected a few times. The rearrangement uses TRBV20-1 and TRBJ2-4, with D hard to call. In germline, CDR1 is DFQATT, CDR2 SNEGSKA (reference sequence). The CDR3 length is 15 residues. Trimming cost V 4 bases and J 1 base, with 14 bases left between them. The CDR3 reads CSAIPWGLAKNIQYF. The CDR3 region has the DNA TGCAGTGCTATTCCCTGGGGTTTGGCCAAAAACATTCAGTACTTC.

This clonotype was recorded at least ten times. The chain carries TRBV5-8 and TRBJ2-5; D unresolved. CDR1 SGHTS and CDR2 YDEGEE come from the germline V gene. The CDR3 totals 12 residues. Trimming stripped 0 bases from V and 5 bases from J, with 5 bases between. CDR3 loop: CASSLDWETQYF. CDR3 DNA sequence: TGTGCCAGCAGCTTGGATTGGGAGACCCAGTACTTC.

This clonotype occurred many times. CDR3 in amino acids: CASSYGGRTVMKTQYF. The DNA for the CDR3 is TGTGCCAGCAGTTACGGCGGGAGAACGGTTATGAAGACCCAGTACTTC. The V and J genes are TRBV6-5 and TRBJ2-5; 7 bases match TRBD2. Trimming at V came to 2 bases and at J to 6 bases, leaving 12 bases not matched to a gene. Germline CDR1 and CDR2: MNHEY and SVGAGI. The CDR3 covers 16 residues.